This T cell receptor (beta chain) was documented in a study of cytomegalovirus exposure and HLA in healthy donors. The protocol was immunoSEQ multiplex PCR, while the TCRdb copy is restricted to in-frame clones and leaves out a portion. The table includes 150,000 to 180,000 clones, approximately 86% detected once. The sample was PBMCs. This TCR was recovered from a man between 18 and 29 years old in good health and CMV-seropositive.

The CDR3 DNA sequence: TGCGCCAGCAGCCCAGGCGGGGGGGTAACCTACAATGAGCAGTTCTTC. Its protein is CASSPGGGVTYNEQFF. The rearrangement joins TRBV4-1 to TRBJ2-1; 9 bases fit TRBD2. V gave up 4 bases and J gave up 2 bases; unmatched junction bases: 6. This CDR3 comprises 16 residues. CDR1 is MGHRA and CDR2 is YSYEKL in the germline V gene.